This is a list of T cell receptor beta chains from one sample in a study of PD-L1 blockade in urothelial cancer. TCRdb keeps only in-frame clones here, not all; method: immunoSEQ multiplex PCR. The top ten hold 3.5% to 5% of the sample, which has 70,000 to 85,000 clones, approximately 87% seen once. Specimen: PBMCs, collected around atezolizumab (anti-PD-L1) treatment. The receptors were sampled from a man between 65 and 85 years old with urothelial cancer. Both conserved end residues are part of each CDR3. D genes are given only for firm matches. For some rows the clone size is stated as once, few or many, or as a class when expanded; others skip it.

j_gene | abundance | d_gene | v_gene | len | CDR3aa | CDR3nt
TRBJ2-7 | . | TRBD2 | TRBV19 | 12 | CASQGAGARQYF | TGTGCCAGCCAAGGGGCGGGAGCGCGCCAGTACTTC
TRBJ2-3 | . | TRBD1 | TRBV11-2 | 17 | CASSLGLGTGGLYTQYF | TGTGCCAGCAGCTTAGGTCTCGGGACAGGGGGCTTGTATACGCAGTATTTT
TRBJ1-5 | few | . | TRBV6-1 | 15 | CASSETWGGNQPQHF | TGTGCCAGCAGTGAAACCTGGGGGGGCAATCAGCCCCAGCATTTT
TRBJ1-2 | . | . | TRBV28 | 17 | CASSLAIGSEPLQGYTF | TGTGCCAGCAGTTTAGCCATCGGGAGCGAGCCGCTCCAGGGCTACACCTTC
TRBJ1-2 | . | . | TRBV19 | 11 | CAGGSNYGYTF | TGTGCCGGAGGATCGAACTATGGCTACACCTTC
TRBJ1-2 | once | . | TRBV7-9 | 13 | CASRPTGFYGYTF | TGTGCCAGCAGACCCACAGGGTTCTATGGCTACACCTTC
TRBJ2-2 | . | TRBD2 | TRBV6-6 | 16 | CASRQTGLPNTGELFF | TGTGCCAGCAGACAGACGGGACTACCGAACACCGGGGAGCTGTTTTTT
TRBJ1-4 | . | . | TRBV19 | 12 | CASTGGGEKLFF | TGTGCCAGTACGGGGGGGGGCGAAAAACTGTTTTTT
TRBJ2-3 | . | TRBD1 | TRBV4-1 | 14 | CASSQDTGADTQYF | TGCGCCAGCAGCCAAGATACAGGGGCAGATACGCAGTATTTT
TRBJ1-5 | . | . | TRBV5-4 | 16 | CASSPRWVYSNQPQHF | TGTGCCAGCAGCCCGAGGTGGGTCTATAGCAATCAGCCCCAGCATTTT
TRBJ1-2 | . | TRBD1 | TRBV10-1 | 13 | CASSPDRVYGYTF | TGCGCCAGCAGTCCTGACAGGGTTTATGGCTACACCTTC
TRBJ2-5 | once | TRBD2 | TRBV5-1 | 17 | CASSLAKAGAPRETQYF | TGCGCCAGCAGCTTGGCCAAAGCGGGGGCTCCCAGGGAGACCCAGTACTTC
TRBJ2-2 | once | . | TRBV10-3 | 16 | CAIGQSLLPNTGELFF | TGTGCCATCGGACAGTCCCTGCTCCCGAACACCGGGGAGCTGTTTTTT
TRBJ2-7 | . | TRBD2 | TRBV5-1 | 15 | CASSPGLAGPYEQYF | TGCGCCAGCAGCCCCGGGCTAGCGGGACCCTACGAGCAGTACTTC
TRBJ2-1 | . | TRBD2 | TRBV7-2 | 15 | CASSLAGTTDNEQFF | TGTGCCAGCAGCTTAGCTGGGACTACCGACAATGAGCAGTTCTTC
TRBJ2-6 | . | TRBD1 | TRBV11-2 | 16 | CASSWGTGSGANVLTF | TGTGCCAGCAGCTGGGGGACAGGGTCCGGGGCCAACGTCCTGACTTTC
TRBJ2-1 | . | . | TRBV19 | 15 | CASSTSGLHGNEQFF | TGTGCCAGTAGTACCTCGGGACTCCATGGAAATGAGCAGTTCTTC
TRBJ2-1 | . | TRBD2 | TRBV5-4 | 15 | CASTLGGSSYNEQFF | TGTGCCAGCACGCTCGGGGGGAGCTCCTACAATGAGCAGTTCTTC
TRBJ2-2 | . | TRBD2 | TRBV10-1 | 15 | CASSPGLAGTGELFF | TGCGCCAGCAGCCCCGGACTAGCGGGCACCGGGGAGCTGTTTTTT
TRBJ1-1 | . | TRBD1 | TRBV28 | 12 | CASLGQGPEAFF | TGTGCCAGTCTGGGACAGGGGCCTGAAGCTTTCTTT
TRBJ1-2 | . | . | TRBV4-1 | 15 | CASRLGPTGTYGYTF | TGCGCCAGCAGACTTGGACCTACAGGGACCTATGGCTACACCTTC
TRBJ2-5 | . | TRBD2 | TRBV7-8 | 11 | CASSREGTQYF | TGTGCCAGCAGCCGGGAGGGGACCCAGTACTTC
TRBJ1-2 | once | TRBD1 | TRBV6-7 | 21 | CASSAKCEGRGTGFHDYGYTF | TGTGCCAGCAGTGCCAAGTGCGAGGGAAGGGGGACAGGGTTTCACGACTATGGCTACACCTTC
TRBJ2-5 | . | . | TRBV15 | 14 | CATSRTVSQETQYF | TGTGCCACCAGCAGGACAGTTTCACAAGAGACCCAGTACTTC
TRBJ2-7 | . | . | TRBV2 | 12 | CASSAQGSEQYF | TGTGCCAGCAGTGCCCAGGGAAGCGAGCAGTACTTC
TRBJ2-7 | . | . | TRBV21-1 | 16 | CASSTRRDSRTYEQYF | TGTGCCAGCAGCACTCGCCGGGACTCGCGGACCTACGAGCAGTACTTC
TRBJ2-2 | once | TRBD1 | TRBV5-4 | 16 | CASSGDRGVITGELFF | TGTGCCAGCAGCGGGGACAGGGGGGTTATCACCGGGGAGCTGTTTTTT
TRBJ2-5 | . | TRBD2 | TRBV7-3 | 13 | CASSGGVGETQYF | TGTGCCAGCAGCGGGGGGGTTGGAGAGACCCAGTACTTC